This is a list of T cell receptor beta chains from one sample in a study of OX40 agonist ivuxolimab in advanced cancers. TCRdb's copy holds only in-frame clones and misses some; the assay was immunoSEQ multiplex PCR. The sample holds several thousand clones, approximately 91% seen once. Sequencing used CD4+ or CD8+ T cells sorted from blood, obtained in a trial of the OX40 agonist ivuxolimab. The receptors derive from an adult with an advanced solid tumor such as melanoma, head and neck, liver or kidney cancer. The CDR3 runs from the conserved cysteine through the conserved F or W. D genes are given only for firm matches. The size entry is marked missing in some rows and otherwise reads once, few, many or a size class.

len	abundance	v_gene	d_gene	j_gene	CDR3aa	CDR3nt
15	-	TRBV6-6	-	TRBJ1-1	CASILAGGFGTEAFF	TGTGCCAGCATCCTCGCGGGGGGTTTTGGCACTGAAGCTTTCTTT
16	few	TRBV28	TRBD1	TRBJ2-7	CASSFPLQGTPYEQYF	TGTGCCAGCAGTTTTCCCCTACAGGGGACCCCCTACGAGCAGTACTTC
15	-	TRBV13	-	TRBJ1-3	CASSEGSVLPNTIYF	TGTGCCAGCAGTGAAGGGTCAGTGCTACCAAACACCATATATTTT
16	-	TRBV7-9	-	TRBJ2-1	CASSLESGSSYNEQFF	TGTGCCAGCAGCCTGGAGAGCGGTAGCTCCTACAATGAGCAGTTCTTC
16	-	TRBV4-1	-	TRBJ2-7	CASSQVPDPADYEQYF	TGCGCCAGCAGCCAAGTGCCGGACCCTGCTGACTACGAGCAGTACTTC
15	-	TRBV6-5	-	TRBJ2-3	CASSYRTAGTDTQYF	TGTGCCAGCAGTTACCGGACAGCAGGCACAGATACGCAGTATTTT
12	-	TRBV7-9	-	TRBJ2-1	CASSLVAPGPFF	TGTGCCAGCAGCTTAGTAGCCCCCGGGCCGTTCTTC
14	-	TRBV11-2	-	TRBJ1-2	CASSLGRENYGYTF	TGTGCCAGCAGCTTAGGCAGGGAGAACTATGGCTACACCTTC
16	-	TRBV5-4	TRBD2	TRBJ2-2	CASSSGLAGYTGELFF	TGTGCCAGCAGCTCCGGACTAGCGGGGTACACCGGGGAGCTGTTTTTT
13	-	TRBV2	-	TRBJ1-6	CASIGQLNSPLHF	TGTGCCAGCATAGGGCAGCTTAATTCACCCCTCCACTTT
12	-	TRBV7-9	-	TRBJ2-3	CASTYWAQTQYF	TGTGCCAGCACCTACTGGGCGCAGACGCAGTATTTT
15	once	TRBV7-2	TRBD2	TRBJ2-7	CASSLLAGSSYEQYF	TGTGCCAGCAGCCTACTAGCGGGGAGCTCCTACGAGCAGTACTTC
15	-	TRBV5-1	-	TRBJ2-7	CASSEGAVDPTGQYF	TGCGCCAGCAGCGAAGGGGCGGTCGATCCTACGGGGCAGTACTTC
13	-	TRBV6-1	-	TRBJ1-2	CASSGLLIYGYTF	TGTGCCAGCTCAGGACTCCTTATCTATGGCTACACCTTC
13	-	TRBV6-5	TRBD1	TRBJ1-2	CASRPDRGNGYTF	TGTGCCAGCAGGCCCGACAGGGGCAATGGCTACACCTTC
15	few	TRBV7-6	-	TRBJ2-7	CASSPLGEMVYEQYF	TGTGCCAGCAGCCCCTTAGGGGAAATGGTTTACGAGCAGTACTTC
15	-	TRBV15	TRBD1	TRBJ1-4	CATSGDRGANEKLFF	TGCGCCACCAGCGGAGACAGGGGCGCTAATGAAAAACTGTTTTTT
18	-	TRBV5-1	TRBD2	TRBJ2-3	CASSLDWRGGGSTDTQYF	TGCGCCAGCAGCCTGGATTGGCGCGGGGGGGGGAGCACAGATACGCAGTATTTT
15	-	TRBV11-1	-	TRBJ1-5	CASSSGWASNQPQHF	TGTGCCAGCAGCTCAGGATGGGCCTCCAATCAGCCCCAGCATTTT
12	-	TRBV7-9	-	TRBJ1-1	CASSRLGVEAFF	TGTGCCAGCAGCCGCCTGGGGGTTGAAGCTTTCTTT
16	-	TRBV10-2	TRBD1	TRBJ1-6	CASTFRTGGVGSPLHF	TGCGCCAGCACCTTCCGGACAGGGGGTGTTGGTTCACCCCTCCACTTT
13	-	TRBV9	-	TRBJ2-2	CASSTQLGFELFF	TGTGCCAGCAGCACACAGCTAGGCTTCGAGCTGTTTTTT
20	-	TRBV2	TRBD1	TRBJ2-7	CASSEVWGQARTGPAYEQYF	TGTGCCAGCAGTGAAGTTTGGGGGCAGGCAAGGACAGGGCCCGCCTACGAGCAGTACTTC
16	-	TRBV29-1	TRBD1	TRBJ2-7	CSVLLSYGTGIHEQYF	TGCAGCGTCCTATTGAGCTACGGGACAGGGATCCACGAGCAGTACTTC
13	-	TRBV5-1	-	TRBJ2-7	CASSTSGAYEQYF	TGCGCCAGCAGCACCTCAGGGGCCTACGAGCAGTACTTC
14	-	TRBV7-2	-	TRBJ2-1	CASTLSSSYNEQFF	TGTGCCAGCACCCTCAGTAGCTCCTACAATGAGCAGTTCTTC
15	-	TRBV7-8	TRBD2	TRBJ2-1	CASSMTSGGADEQFF	TGTGCCAGCAGCATGACTAGCGGGGGGGCGGATGAGCAGTTCTTC
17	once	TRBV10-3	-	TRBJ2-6	CAISDVRVGPGANVLTF	TGTGCCATCAGTGATGTCAGGGTGGGCCCTGGGGCCAACGTCCTGACTTTC
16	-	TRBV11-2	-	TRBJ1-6	CASSGGEDYSPSPLHF	TGTGCCAGCAGCGGCGGTGAGGACTACAGCCCTTCACCCCTCCACTTT
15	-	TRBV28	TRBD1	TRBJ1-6	CASSFRDSYNSPLHF	TGTGCCAGCAGTTTTAGGGACAGCTATAATTCACCCCTCCACTTT
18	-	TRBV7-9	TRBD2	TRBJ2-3	CASSRALAGGRGTDTQYF	TGTGCCAGCAGCCGAGCACTAGCGGGGGGGCGAGGCACAGATACGCAGTATTTT
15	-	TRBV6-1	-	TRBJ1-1	CASSEVGGGAAEAFF	TGTGCCAGCAGTGAAGTTGGCGGGGGCGCGGCTGAAGCTTTCTTT
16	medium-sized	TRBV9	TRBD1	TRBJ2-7	CASSASPGTGRYEQYF	TGTGCCAGCAGCGCCTCTCCCGGGACAGGGCGCTACGAGCAGTACTTC
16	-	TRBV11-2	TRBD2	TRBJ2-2	CASSQGTSGITGELFF	TGTGCCAGCAGCCAAGGGACTAGCGGGATCACCGGGGAGCTGTTTTTT
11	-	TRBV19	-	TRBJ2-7	CASSSGLEQYF	TGTGCCAGTAGTAGCGGGCTTGAGCAGTACTTC
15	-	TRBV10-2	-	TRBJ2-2	CASSVRQGIPGELFF	TGCGCCAGCAGTGTCCGCCAGGGGATTCCCGGGGAGCTGTTTTTT
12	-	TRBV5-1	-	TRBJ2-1	CASSFWGDEQFF	TGCGCCAGCAGCTTTTGGGGGGATGAGCAGTTCTTC
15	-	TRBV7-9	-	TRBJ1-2	CASSFRADNNYGYTF	TGTGCCAGCAGCTTTAGGGCAGACAATAACTATGGCTACACCTTC
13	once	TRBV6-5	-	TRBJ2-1	CASGGFSYNEQFF	TGTGCCAGCGGTGGATTCTCCTACAATGAGCAGTTCTTC
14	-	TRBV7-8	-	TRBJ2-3	CASSPDRYTDTQYF	TGTGCCAGCAGCCCAGACAGGTACACAGATACGCAGTATTTT
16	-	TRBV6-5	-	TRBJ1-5	CASSYSAIGAGQPQHF	TGTGCCAGCAGTTACTCGGCTATCGGGGCAGGACAGCCCCAGCATTTT
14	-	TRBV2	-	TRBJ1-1	CASRATYLGGEAFF	TGTGCCAGCAGAGCGACCTATCTTGGAGGTGAAGCTTTCTTT
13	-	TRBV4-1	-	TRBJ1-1	CASSQEPGREAFF	TGCGCCAGCAGCCAAGAGCCAGGGCGGGAAGCTTTCTTT
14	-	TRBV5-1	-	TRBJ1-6	CASRWDGSNSPLHF	TGCGCCAGCAGATGGGACGGATCAAATTCACCCCTCCACTTT
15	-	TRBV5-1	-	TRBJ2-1	CASSLVDAGYNEQFF	TGCGCCAGCAGCTTGGTCGACGCCGGATACAATGAGCAGTTCTTC
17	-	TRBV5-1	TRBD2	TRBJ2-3	CASSWTPSRGSTDTQYF	TGCGCCAGCAGCTGGACCCCCTCGCGGGGGAGCACAGATACGCAGTATTTT
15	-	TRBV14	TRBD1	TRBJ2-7	CASSPDRGGPYEQYF	TGTGCCAGCAGTCCTGACAGGGGTGGACCCTACGAGCAGTACTTC
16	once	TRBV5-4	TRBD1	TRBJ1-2	CASSDDPGTGGDGYTF	TGTGCCAGCAGCGATGACCCCGGGACAGGGGGCGATGGCTACACCTTC
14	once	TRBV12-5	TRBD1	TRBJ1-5	CASGSQGWYQPQHF	TGTGCTAGTGGTTCACAGGGGTGGTATCAGCCCCAGCATTTT
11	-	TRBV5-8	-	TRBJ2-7	CASSPEDRWDF	TGTGCCAGCAGCCCGGAGGACCGCTGGGACTTC
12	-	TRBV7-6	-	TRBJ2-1	CASSLGANEQFF	TGTGCCAGCAGCTTAGGGGCGAATGAGCAGTTCTTC
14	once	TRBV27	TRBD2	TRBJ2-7	CASSLSTSGAPQYF	TGTGCCAGCAGTTTATCGACTAGCGGGGCCCCACAGTACTTC
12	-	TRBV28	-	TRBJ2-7	CASSLRQNEQYF	TGTGCCAGCAGTTTAAGGCAGAACGAGCAGTACTTC